The T cell receptor beta chain under discussion was sequenced for a study of Ad26.COV2.S vaccination and SARS-CoV-2 variants (dated by TCRdb to the early 2020s). Notes on the research overall: Vaccine-arm donors were drawn from COV1001, a multicentre, randomized, double-blind, placebo-controlled phase I-IIa trial of Ad26.COV2.S in healthy adults. Investigators remained blinded to trial group allocation during experiments and outcome assessment. Trial participants were randomized into five groups of five, in which low-dose or high-dose Ad26.COV2.S was given once or twice, or placebo was given on both occasions. Dosing of Ad26.COV2.S was intramuscular, at either 5x10^10 or 1x10^11 viral particles, delivered as one shot or as two shots spaced 56 days apart. The specificity and breadth of SARS-CoV-2-reactive T cell receptors after Ad26.COV2.S vaccination were assessed by TCRbeta repertoire sequencing. The TCR-sequenced set comprised approximately 32 samples: about 19 Ad26.COV2.S vaccine recipients, 5 placebo recipients and 8 SARS-CoV-2 convalescent individuals.

The investigation overall reported the following: Non-spike TCR breadth was comparable between vaccine and placebo recipients, consistent with the vaccine containing only spike. The study lacked the statistical power to compare responses across vaccine doses or regimens. Compared with placebo recipients, Ad26.COV2.S recipients showed higher spike-specific TCR breadth (P = 0.0014). The authors noted that the TCR breadth and depth analyses may have underestimated total T cell responses. Substantial breadth of spike-specific CD8+ and CD4+ T cell responses was reported after vaccination.

The CDR3 covers 15 residues, taking in both the cysteine and the phenylalanine. Just the 45-base CDR3 DNA is kept, in frame starting at base 1. V is pared back by 6 bases and J by 4 bases, with 16 bases lying between the germline termini. According to the germline V gene, CDR1 reads SNHLY and CDR2 reads FYNNEI. Note on this clone: No antigen is known for it. The sample holds no much larger clone one base away, and base qualities are not on file.

The treatment or condition label, as the study defines it: some 19 received Ad26.COV2.S at low or high dose, single or two shots; roughly 5 received placebo; per-sample allocation not given. For vaccine and placebo recipients, the sequenced repertoires came from samples collected on day 63 after the first injection. Between 29 July and 7 August 2020, Cohort 1b enrolled about 27 adults aged 18-55 years at one site in Boston, USA. Ad26.COV2.S was a replication-incompetent adenovirus type 26 vector that expressed a prefusion-stabilized SARS-CoV-2 spike protein derived from the original Wuhan strain. The immunoSEQ Assay was the method used to sequence TCRbeta CDR3 regions. After extraction, genomic DNA underwent amplification by bias-controlled multiplex PCR, followed by high-throughput sequencing. The published analysis was carried out like this. To quantify the absolute abundance of each unique TCRbeta CDR3 region, sequences were collapsed and filtered. T cell fraction was estimated by normalizing TCRbeta template counts to usable DNA, which was measured by amplifying reference genes present in all nucleated cells. Repertoire TCRs were annotated as SARS-CoV-2-specific by exact matching of V gene, CDR3 amino acid sequence and J gene to a known reactive TCR set. The reference SARS-CoV-2 TCR set came from MIRA and was filtered for enrichment in COVID-19-positive ImmuneCODE repertoires, removing public or cross-reactive TCRs. Using the MIRA antigens, annotated TCRs were further analysed by specific ORF or by position within an ORF. Breadth was defined as the number of annotated unique rearrangements divided by the total number of unique productive rearrangements, and depth was defined as the summed frequency of the annotated unique rearrangements. Two-sided Wilcoxon rank-sum tests were used to compare TCR breadth between groups. Imported from immuneACCESS, the table was reduced by TCRdb to in-frame sequences with V and J called. These copies leave out some clones; in studies compared against another copy, an unresolved V gene accounts for under half, and the cause of the remainder is not known. V, J and clone size reflect that table, while D and trimming were determined from the DNA. The sample records some 460,000 clones, 80% to 90% of which are singletons. The biggest ten clones account for 1.5% to 2% of the sample.

The rearrangement combines TRBV2 with TRBJ1-3; possibly the D gene is TRBD1, per 5 matching bases. This TCR was recovered from a person aged 18-65 years who received the Ad26.COV2.S COVID-19 vaccine or a placebo. Sequenced material: peripheral blood, taken in a trial of Ad26.COV2.S vaccine versus placebo. Here the CDR3 is given as CASRWPGVSGNTIYF. The sequence in DNA is TGTGCCAGCAGGTGGCCGGGGGTATCCGGAAACACCATATATTTT.